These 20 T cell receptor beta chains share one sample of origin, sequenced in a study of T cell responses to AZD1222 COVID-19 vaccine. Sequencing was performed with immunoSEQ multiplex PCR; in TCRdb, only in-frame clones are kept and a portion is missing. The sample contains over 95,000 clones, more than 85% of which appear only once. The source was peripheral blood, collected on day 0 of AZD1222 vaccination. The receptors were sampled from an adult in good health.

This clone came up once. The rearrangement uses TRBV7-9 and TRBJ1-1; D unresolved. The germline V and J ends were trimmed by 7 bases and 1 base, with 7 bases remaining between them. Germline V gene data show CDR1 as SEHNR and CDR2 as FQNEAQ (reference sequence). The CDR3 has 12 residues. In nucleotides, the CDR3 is TGTGCCAGCATCCAAGGGAACACTGAAGCTTTCTTT. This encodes CASIQGNTEAFF.

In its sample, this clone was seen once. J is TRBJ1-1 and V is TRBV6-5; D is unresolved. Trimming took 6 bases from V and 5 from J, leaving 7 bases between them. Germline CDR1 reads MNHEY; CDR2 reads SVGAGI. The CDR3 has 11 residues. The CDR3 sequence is CASRFGTEAFF. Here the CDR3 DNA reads TGTGCCAGCAGGTTTGGGACTGAAGCTTTCTTT.

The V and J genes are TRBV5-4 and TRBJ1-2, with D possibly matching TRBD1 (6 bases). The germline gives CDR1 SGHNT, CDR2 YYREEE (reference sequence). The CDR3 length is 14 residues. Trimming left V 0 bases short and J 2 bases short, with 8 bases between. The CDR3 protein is CASSLEQGNYGYTF. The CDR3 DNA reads TGTGCCAGCAGCTTGGAACAGGGAAACTATGGCTACACCTTC.

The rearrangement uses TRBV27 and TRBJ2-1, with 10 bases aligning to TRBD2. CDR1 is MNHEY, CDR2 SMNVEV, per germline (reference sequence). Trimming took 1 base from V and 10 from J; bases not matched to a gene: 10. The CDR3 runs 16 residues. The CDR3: CASSLFLGTSAEEQFF. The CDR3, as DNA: TGTGCCAGCAGTTTATTTTTGGGGACTAGCGCGGAAGAGCAGTTCTTC.

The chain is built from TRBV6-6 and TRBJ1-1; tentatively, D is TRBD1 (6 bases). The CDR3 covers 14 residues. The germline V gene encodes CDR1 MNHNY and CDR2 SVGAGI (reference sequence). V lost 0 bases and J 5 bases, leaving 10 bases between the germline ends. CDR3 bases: TGTGCCAGCAGTTACTCGGGCCAGGGGACTGAAGCTTTCTTT. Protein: CASSYSGQGTEAFF.

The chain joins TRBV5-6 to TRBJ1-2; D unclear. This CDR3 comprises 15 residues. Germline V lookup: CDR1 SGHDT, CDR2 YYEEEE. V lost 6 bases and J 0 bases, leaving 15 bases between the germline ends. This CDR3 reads CASTPGESPNYGYTF. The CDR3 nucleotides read TGTGCCAGCACCCCTGGAGAGTCTCCTAACTATGGCTACACCTTC.

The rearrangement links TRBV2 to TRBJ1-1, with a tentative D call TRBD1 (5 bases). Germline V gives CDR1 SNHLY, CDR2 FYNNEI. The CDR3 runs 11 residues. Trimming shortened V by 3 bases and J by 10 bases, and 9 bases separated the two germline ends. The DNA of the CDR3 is TGTGCCAGCAGTGATTGGAGGGGAGCTTTCTTT. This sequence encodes CASSDWRGAFF.

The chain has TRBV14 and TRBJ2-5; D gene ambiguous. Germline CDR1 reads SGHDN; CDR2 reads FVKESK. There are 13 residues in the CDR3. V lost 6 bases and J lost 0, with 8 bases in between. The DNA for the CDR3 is TGTGCCAGCAGTTTCGGTTACCAAGAGACCCAGTACTTC. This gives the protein CASSFGYQETQYF. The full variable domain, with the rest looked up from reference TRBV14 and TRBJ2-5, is EAGVTQFPSHSVIEKGQTVTLRCDPISGHDNLYWYRRVMGKEIKFLLHFVKESKQDESGMPNNRFLAERTGGTYSTLKVQPAELEDSGVYFCASSFGYQETQYFGPGTRLLVL.

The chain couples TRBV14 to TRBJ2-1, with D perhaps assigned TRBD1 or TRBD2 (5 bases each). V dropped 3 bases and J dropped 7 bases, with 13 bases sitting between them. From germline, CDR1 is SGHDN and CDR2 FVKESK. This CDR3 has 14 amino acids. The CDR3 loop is CASSHPGPLNEQFF. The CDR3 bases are TGTGCCAGCAGCCACCCGGGACCGCTAAATGAGCAGTTCTTC.

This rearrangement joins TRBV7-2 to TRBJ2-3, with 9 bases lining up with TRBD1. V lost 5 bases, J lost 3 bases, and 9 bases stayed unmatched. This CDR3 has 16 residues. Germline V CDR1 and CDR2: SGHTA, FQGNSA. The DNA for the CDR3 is TGTGCCAGCAGCCCGAACAGGGGGCGCTGGACAGATACGCAGTATTTT. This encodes CASSPNRGRWTDTQYF.

The CDR3 DNA reads as TGTGCCAGCAGCCCTTGGACAGGCTCTGGAAACACCATATATTTT. This sequence encodes CASSPWTGSGNTIYF. The rearrangement joins TRBV11-3 to TRBJ1-3; 7 positions match TRBD1. The CDR3 is 15 amino acids. In germline, CDR1 is SGHNT, CDR2 YENEEA. J gave up 0 bases and V 5 bases, and 4 bases lay outside the gene matches.

The CDR3 DNA sequence: TGTGCCAGCAGCCCCTGGGGGGCGACCTATGGCTACACCTTC. The encoded protein is CASSPWGATYGYTF. The rearrangement uses TRBV27 and TRBJ1-2; tentatively, D is TRBD1 (6 bases). V was pared by 6 bases and J by 4 bases, with 15 bases between. Germline V gene lookup returns CDR1 MNHEY and CDR2 SMNVEV (reference sequence). CDR3 length equals 14 residues.

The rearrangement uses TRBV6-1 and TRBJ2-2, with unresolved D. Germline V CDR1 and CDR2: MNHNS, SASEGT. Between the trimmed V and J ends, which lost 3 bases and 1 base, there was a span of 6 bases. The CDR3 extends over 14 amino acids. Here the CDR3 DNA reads TGTGCCAGCAGTGATATGGGGAACACCGGGGAGCTGTTTTTT. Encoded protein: CASSDMGNTGELFF.

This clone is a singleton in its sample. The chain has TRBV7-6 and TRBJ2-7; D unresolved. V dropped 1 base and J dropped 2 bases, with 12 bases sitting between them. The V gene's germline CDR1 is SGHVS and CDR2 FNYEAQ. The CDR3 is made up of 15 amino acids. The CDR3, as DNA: TGTGCCAGCAGCTTAGGTTCAGGCAGCGCCTACGAGCAGTACTTC. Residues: CASSLGSGSAYEQYF.

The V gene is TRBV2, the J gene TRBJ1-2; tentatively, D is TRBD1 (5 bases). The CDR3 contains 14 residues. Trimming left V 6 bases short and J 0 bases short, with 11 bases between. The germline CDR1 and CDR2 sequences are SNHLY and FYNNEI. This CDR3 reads CASRGSGTNYGYTF. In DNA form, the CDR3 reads TGTGCCAGCAGAGGATCAGGGACTAACTATGGCTACACCTTC.

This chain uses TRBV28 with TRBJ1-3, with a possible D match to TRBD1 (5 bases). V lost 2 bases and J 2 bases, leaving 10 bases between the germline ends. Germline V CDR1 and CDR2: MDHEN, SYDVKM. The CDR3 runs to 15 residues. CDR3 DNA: TGTGCCAGCAGTTTACCCGGAGGGGCTGGAAACACCATATATTTT. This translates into CASSLPGGAGNTIYF.

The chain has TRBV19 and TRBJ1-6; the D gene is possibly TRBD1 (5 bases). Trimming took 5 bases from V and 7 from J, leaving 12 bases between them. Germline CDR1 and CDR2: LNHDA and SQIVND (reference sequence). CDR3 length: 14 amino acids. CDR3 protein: CASSGGPGNSPLHF. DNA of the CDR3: TGTGCCAGTAGTGGGGGACCGGGGAATTCACCCCTCCACTTT.

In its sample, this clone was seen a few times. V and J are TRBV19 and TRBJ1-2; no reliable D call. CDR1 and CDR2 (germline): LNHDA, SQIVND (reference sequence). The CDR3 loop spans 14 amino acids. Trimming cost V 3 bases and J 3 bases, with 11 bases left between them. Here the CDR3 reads CASSIWSGDYGYTF. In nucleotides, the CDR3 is TGTGCCAGTAGTATTTGGTCGGGTGACTATGGCTACACCTTC.

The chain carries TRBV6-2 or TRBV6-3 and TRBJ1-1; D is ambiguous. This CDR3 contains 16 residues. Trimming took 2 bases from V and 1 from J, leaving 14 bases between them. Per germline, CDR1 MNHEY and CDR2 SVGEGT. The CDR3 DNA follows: TGTGCCAGCAGTTACGATCGGAAGAGGGCGAACACTGAAGCTTTCTTT. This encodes CASSYDRKRANTEAFF.

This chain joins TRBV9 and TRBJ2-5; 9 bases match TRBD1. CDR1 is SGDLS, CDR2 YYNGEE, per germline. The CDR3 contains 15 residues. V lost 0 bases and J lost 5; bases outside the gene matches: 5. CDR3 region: CASSVGTGVGETQYF. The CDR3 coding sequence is TGTGCCAGCAGCGTAGGGACAGGGGTCGGGGAGACCCAGTACTTC. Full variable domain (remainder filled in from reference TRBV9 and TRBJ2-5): DSGVTQTPKHLITATGQRVTLRCSPRSGDLSVYWYQQSLDQGLQFLIQYYNGEERAKGNILERFSAQQFPDLHSELNLSSLELGDSALYFCASSVGTGVGETQYFGPGTRLLVL.